This TCR beta chain was recovered during a study of shared clonotypes between healthy human individuals. Looking at the study overall: Each donor's CD8 memory used one plate, CD8 naive two, each CD4 subset three. General study findings and limits: Investigators expected sequencing depth to affect clonotype sharing among donors.

The sorted-subset replicate PCRs were given roughly 190 ng DNA, which is 27,000 or so T cell genomes. Produced via immunoSEQ multiplex PCR; TCRdb's table is partial and in-frame only. The repertoire holds about 2.2 million clones, about 93% seen once, with about 1.8% in the top ten. Naive CD8 cells, CD45RO-negative and positively selected for CCR7, excluded terminally differentiated effector memory CD45RA+ cells. Every donor, a Caucasian adult, lived in Nashville, Tennessee. Concerning this clone itself: Its matching antigen is unknown.

Germline V gives CDR1 LNHNV, CDR2 YYDKDF (reference sequence). V lost 0 bases, J lost 0 bases, and 6 bases lay in between. The CDR3 consists of 15 residues. This TCR came from a man aged 18 to 30 in good health. Some clones in this sample may be carry-over from other donors' samples. Sequenced input: naive CD8+ T cells from PBMCs. J is TRBJ1-5 and V is TRBV15; D is undetermined. Here the CDR3 DNA reads TGTGCCACCAGCAGAGAGATTTATAGCAATCAGCCCCAGCATTTT. Translation: CATSREIYSNQPQHF.